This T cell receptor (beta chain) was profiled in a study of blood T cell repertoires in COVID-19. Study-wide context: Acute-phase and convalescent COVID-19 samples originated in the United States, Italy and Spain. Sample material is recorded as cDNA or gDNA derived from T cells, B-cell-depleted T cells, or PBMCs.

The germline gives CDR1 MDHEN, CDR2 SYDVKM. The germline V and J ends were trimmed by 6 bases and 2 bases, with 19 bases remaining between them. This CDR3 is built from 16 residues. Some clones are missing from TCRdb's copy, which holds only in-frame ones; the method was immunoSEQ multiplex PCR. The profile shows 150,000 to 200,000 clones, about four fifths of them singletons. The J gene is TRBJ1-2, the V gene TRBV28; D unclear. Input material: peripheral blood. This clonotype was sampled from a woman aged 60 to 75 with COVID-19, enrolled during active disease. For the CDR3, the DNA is TGTGCCAGCAGAGTTTTGGCCGGAGACGGAAACTATGGCTACACCTTC. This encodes CASRVLAGDGNYGYTF.